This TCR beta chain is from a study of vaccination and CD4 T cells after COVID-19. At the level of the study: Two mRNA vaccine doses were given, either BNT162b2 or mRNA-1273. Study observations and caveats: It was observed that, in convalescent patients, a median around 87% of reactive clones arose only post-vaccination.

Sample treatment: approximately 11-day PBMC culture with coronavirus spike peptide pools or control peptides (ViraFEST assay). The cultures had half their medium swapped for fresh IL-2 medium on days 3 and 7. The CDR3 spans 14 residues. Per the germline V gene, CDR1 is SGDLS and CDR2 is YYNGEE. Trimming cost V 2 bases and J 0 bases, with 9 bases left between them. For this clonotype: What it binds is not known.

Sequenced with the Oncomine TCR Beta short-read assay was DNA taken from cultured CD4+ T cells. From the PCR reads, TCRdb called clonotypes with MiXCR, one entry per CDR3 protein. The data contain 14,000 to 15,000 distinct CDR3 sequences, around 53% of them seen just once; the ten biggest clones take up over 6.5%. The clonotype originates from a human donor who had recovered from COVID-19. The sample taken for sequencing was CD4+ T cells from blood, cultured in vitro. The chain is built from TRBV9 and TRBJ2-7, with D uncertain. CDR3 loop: CASSVLRDSYEQYF. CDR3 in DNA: TGTGCCAGCAGCGTTCTTAGGGACTCCTACGAGCAGTACTTC.